The clone carrying this T cell receptor (beta chain) was counted only a few times. This sample was included in a study of regulatory T cells in long-lasting Graves disease. The CDR3 sequence is 15 residues long. CDR1 and CDR2 (germline): LGHDT, YNNKEL (reference sequence). V lost 4 bases to trimming and J lost 3 bases, with 16 bases between them. According to the study, TCR beta libraries were built with iRepertoire HTBI primers and CDR3-region Arm-PCR. TCRdb itself ran the multiplex PCR reads through MiXCR, one entry per CDR3 protein. The table lists approximately 350,000 distinct CDR3 sequences, around 16% of them singletons. Time point of the sample: newly diagnosed GD, antithyroid drugs for less than 3 months. Following extraction of RNA from PBMCs, that RNA was used to make the TCR library. In addition, the sample was reused for a study of T cells in Graves' hyperthyroidism and ophthalmopathy. Per that study: Ophthalmopathy could be told apart from stable hyperthyroidism with a 13 V-J model.

This chain joins TRBV3-1 and TRBJ2-7; TRBD1 or TRBD2 may be the D gene (5 bases each). The source of this sequence is a woman aged 18-29 years with Graves disease. This material consisted of peripheral blood mononuclear cells (PBMCs), taken at new diagnosis, from a patient treated with antithyroid drugs. The CDR3 here is CASSRTGTPIYEQYF. The DNA for the CDR3 is TGTGCCAGCAGCCGAACCGGGACCCCGATCTACGAGCAGTACTTC.